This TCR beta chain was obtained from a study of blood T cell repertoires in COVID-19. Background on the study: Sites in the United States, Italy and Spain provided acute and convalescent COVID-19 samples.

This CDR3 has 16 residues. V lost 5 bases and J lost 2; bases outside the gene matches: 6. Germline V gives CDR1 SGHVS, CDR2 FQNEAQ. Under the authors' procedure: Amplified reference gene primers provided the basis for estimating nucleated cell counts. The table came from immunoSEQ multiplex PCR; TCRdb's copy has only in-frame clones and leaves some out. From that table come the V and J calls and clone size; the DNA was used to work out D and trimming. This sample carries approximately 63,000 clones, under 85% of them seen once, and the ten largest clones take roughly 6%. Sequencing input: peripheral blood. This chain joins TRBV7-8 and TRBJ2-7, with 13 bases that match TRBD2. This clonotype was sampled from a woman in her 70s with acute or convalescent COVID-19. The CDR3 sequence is CASSPGLAGAAYEQYF. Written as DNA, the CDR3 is TGTGCCAGCAGCCCCGGACTAGCGGGGGCCGCCTACGAGCAGTACTTC.